These T cell receptor beta chains were read from a single sample in a study of identical twins. Each CDR3 protein gets one entry after TCRdb re-called the 5' RACE reads with MiXCR. The table has 310,000 or so distinct CDR3 sequences, more than 8% seen once. These data were also reused for a study on yellow fever vaccine responses in identical twins.

Sequenced sample: CD8+ T cells sorted from blood. The source is a woman aged 18 to 35 in good health. The CDR3 runs from the conserved cysteine through the conserved F or W. The D gene is left open where the match is weak. Clone size is given for some rows only: seen once, a few or many times, or a class if the clone is expanded.

J,V,D,size,length,CDR3,DNA
TRBJ2-1,TRBV5-1,.,many,17,CASSLRGFSSSYNEQFF,TGCGCCAGCAGCTTGAGAGGCTTTTCGTCCTCCTACAATGAGCAGTTCTTC
TRBJ2-3,TRBV4-3,TRBD2,many,16,CASSQGGLLSTDTQYF,TGCGCCAGCAGCCAGGGGGGACTACTCAGCACAGATACGCAGTATTTT
TRBJ2-1,TRBV10-3,.,few,13,CAISEFRESEQFF,TGTGCCATCAGTGAGTTCAGGGAAAGTGAGCAGTTCTTC
TRBJ1-5,TRBV27,.,many,13,CASSLSTNQPQHF,TGTGCCAGCAGTTTATCCACCAATCAGCCCCAGCATTTT
TRBJ1-5,TRBV7-6,TRBD1,.,16,CASSRGTGDSNQPQHF,TGTGCCAGCAGCAGAGGGACAGGTGATAGCAATCAGCCCCAGCATTTT
TRBJ2-7,TRBV5-1,.,many,13,CASSLGPRYEQYF,TGCGCCAGCAGCTTGGGCCCTCGCTACGAGCAGTACTTC
TRBJ2-7,TRBV18,.,.,15,CASSPEGKRPHEQYF,TGTGCCAGCTCACCAGAGGGGAAAAGACCCCACGAGCAGTACTTC
TRBJ2-2,TRBV9,TRBD1,few,16,CASSPSGTGDGGELFF,TGTGCCAGCAGCCCCTCCGGGACAGGGGACGGCGGGGAGCTGTTTTTT
TRBJ2-3,TRBV7-9,TRBD2,few,15,CASSSRLAGSDTQYF,TGTGCCAGCAGCTCCCGACTAGCGGGGAGTGATACGCAGTATTTT
TRBJ1-3,TRBV29-1,TRBD1,.,16,CSASTRDRDSGNTIYF,TGCAGCGCCTCAACACGAGACAGGGACTCTGGAAACACCATATATTTT
TRBJ2-1,TRBV20-1,.,few,17,CSASLLGFPPLGNEQFF,TGCAGTGCTAGTCTCTTGGGATTTCCACCCTTGGGCAATGAGCAGTTCTTC
TRBJ2-4,TRBV7-9,.,.,14,CASSLGQGTDIQYF,TGTGCCAGCAGCTTAGGGCAGGGCACGGACATTCAGTACTTC
TRBJ1-4,TRBV5-1,.,many,15,CASDGTGLRREKLFF,TGCGCCAGCGACGGGACGGGACTCCGGAGAGAAAAACTGTTTTTT
TRBJ1-1,TRBV7-9,TRBD1,few,14,CASSRETDRDEAFF,TGTGCCAGCAGCCGCGAAACGGACAGGGATGAGGCTTTCTTT
TRBJ2-1,TRBV6-2/TRBV6-3,TRBD1,few,22,CASSYSSVWDRARDRIYNEQFF,TGTGCCAGCAGTTACTCGAGTGTTTGGGACAGGGCTAGGGATAGGATCTACAATGAGCAGTTCTTC
TRBJ2-3,TRBV9,TRBD2,.,15,CASSSSGTSGDTQYF,TGTGCCAGCAGCTCCTCCGGGACTAGCGGGGATACGCAGTATTTT
TRBJ1-2,TRBV6-5,.,.,13,CASSYPGQDGYTF,TGTGCCAGCAGTTACCCCGGTCAGGATGGCTACACCTTC
TRBJ1-1,TRBV10-3,.,few,16,CAISERGIGVNTEAFF,TGTGCCATCAGCGAAAGGGGGATTGGGGTGAACACTGAAGCTTTCTTT
TRBJ2-5,TRBV5-6,.,few,15,CASSSSWEAQETQYF,TGTGCCAGCAGCTCCTCGTGGGAGGCCCAAGAGACCCAGTACTTC
TRBJ1-6,TRBV10-3,.,many,16,CAISGGAPYYNSPLHF,TGTGCCATCAGTGGCGGGGCCCCTTATTATAATTCACCCCTCCACTTT
TRBJ1-2,TRBV4-3,.,many,15,CASSPRAGFFYGYTF,TGCGCCAGCAGCCCCCGAGCTGGGTTTTTCTATGGCTACACCTTC
TRBJ2-1,TRBV7-3,TRBD2,.,17,CASSPNSGLAGDNEQFF,TGTGCCAGCAGCCCTAACTCGGGACTAGCGGGGGACAATGAGCAGTTCTTC
TRBJ2-7,TRBV10-3,.,many,14,CAIRDTDLSYEQYF,TGTGCCATCAGGGACACCGACCTCTCCTACGAGCAGTACTTC
TRBJ1-1,TRBV11-1,.,many,19,CASSSTAERHGIMNTEAFF,TGTGCCAGCAGCTCGACGGCGGAGAGACACGGCATTATGAACACTGAAGCTTTCTTT
TRBJ2-2,TRBV9,TRBD2,.,16,CASSATSGGAPGELFF,TGTGCCAGCAGCGCTACTAGCGGGGGGGCCCCCGGGGAGCTGTTTTTT
TRBJ2-3,TRBV12-3/TRBV12-4,TRBD2,few,18,CASSPGTSGGDSADTQYF,TGTGCCAGCAGTCCCGGGACTAGCGGGGGGGATAGCGCAGATACGCAGTATTTT
TRBJ2-1,TRBV2,.,.,14,CAAQGQWSYNEQFF,TGTGCCGCACAAGGACAGTGGTCCTACAATGAGCAGTTCTTC
TRBJ1-1,TRBV7-2,TRBD1,many,14,CATLHRGSGTEAFF,TGTGCCACCCTACACAGGGGATCAGGCACTGAAGCTTTCTTT
TRBJ1-4,TRBV12-3/TRBV12-4,.,many,12,CASSLEQAQLFF,TGTGCCAGCAGTTTAGAACAGGCTCAACTGTTTTTT
TRBJ1-2,TRBV29-1,TRBD1,few,13,CSVDQTGSSGYTF,TGCAGCGTTGACCAGACAGGGTCGAGTGGCTACACCTTC
TRBJ2-7,TRBV11-2,.,few,11,CASSFLREQYF,TGTGCCAGCAGCTTTTTGCGGGAGCAGTACTTC
TRBJ2-7,TRBV4-2,TRBD1,.,15,CASSQTGTGAYEQYF,TGTGCCAGCAGCCAGACCGGGACAGGGGCCTACGAGCAGTACTTC
TRBJ2-2,TRBV20-1,.,few,12,CSARGVSRELFF,TGCAGTGCTAGAGGGGTGTCAAGGGAGCTGTTTTTT
TRBJ2-5,TRBV12-3/TRBV12-4,TRBD1,many,14,CASTQGARRETQYF,TGTGCCAGCACTCAGGGGGCTCGGAGAGAGACCCAGTACTTC
TRBJ1-4,TRBV12-3/TRBV12-4,.,.,15,CASSDRQNLNEKLFF,TGTGCCAGCAGTGACCGACAGAACCTTAATGAAAAACTGTTTTTT
TRBJ2-7,TRBV20-1,.,many,14,CSANPATDTYEQYF,TGCAGTGCCAACCCTGCGACAGATACCTACGAGCAGTACTTC
TRBJ2-2,TRBV6-1,.,.,15,CASLQGGGNTGELFF,TGTGCCAGCTTACAGGGGGGGGGTAACACCGGGGAGCTGTTTTTT
TRBJ1-5,TRBV12-3/TRBV12-4,.,.,14,CASAHRDSNQPQHF,TGTGCCAGCGCTCACAGGGATAGCAATCAGCCCCAGCATTTT
TRBJ2-3,TRBV6-1,.,many,14,CASSGQLPGWVQYF,TGTGCCAGCAGTGGGCAGCTGCCAGGTTGGGTGCAGTATTTT
TRBJ2-5,TRBV29-1,.,few,12,CSVDTLAATQYF,TGCAGCGTTGATACCCTAGCCGCAACCCAGTACTTC
TRBJ1-2,TRBV29-1,.,many,13,CSAPVPTGYGYTF,TGCAGCGCCCCTGTCCCCACTGGCTATGGCTACACCTTC
TRBJ2-1,TRBV29-1,TRBD1,.,14,CSVEADRDLGEQFF,TGCAGCGTTGAAGCGGACAGGGACTTAGGTGAGCAGTTCTTC
TRBJ2-3,TRBV29-1,.,many,10,CSVVTDTQYF,TGCAGTGTGGTCACAGATACGCAGTATTTT
TRBJ2-5,TRBV3-1,.,.,15,CASSPPGLTQETQYF,TGTGCCAGCAGCCCGCCGGGACTGACACAAGAGACCCAGTACTTC
TRBJ2-1,TRBV25-1,.,.,16,CASSSPRDLLTNEQFF,TGTGCCAGCAGTTCTCCTCGGGACTTGCTCACCAATGAGCAGTTCTTC
TRBJ2-7,TRBV29-1,TRBD2,few,13,CSGRTSGSHEQYF,TGCAGCGGTCGGACTAGCGGGAGCCACGAGCAGTACTTC
TRBJ2-1,TRBV20-1,.,many,14,CSASYWSASDEQFF,TGCAGTGCTAGTTATTGGTCTGCCTCCGATGAGCAGTTCTTC
TRBJ2-1,TRBV19,.,.,15,CASSIVSAGVNEQFF,TGTGCCAGTAGTATAGTCTCGGCCGGGGTCAATGAGCAGTTCTTC
TRBJ2-1,TRBV3-1,.,.,16,CASSLKTNVISYEQFF,TGTGCCAGCAGCCTAAAGACTAATGTGATCTCGTATGAGCAGTTCTTC
TRBJ2-7,TRBV4-1,.,few,15,CASSQVISSSYEQYF,TGCGCCAGCAGCCAAGTGATATCGAGTTCCTACGAGCAGTACTTC
TRBJ2-2,TRBV7-9,.,once,14,CASSLIEDTGELFF,TGTGCCAGCAGCTTAATCGAGGACACCGGGGAGCTGTTTTTT
TRBJ2-7,TRBV4-3,TRBD2,few,15,CASSQSKTSGYEQYF,TGCGCCAGCAGCCAATCAAAAACTAGCGGCTACGAGCAGTACTTC
TRBJ2-1,TRBV7-8,TRBD1,many,13,CASSLRTGDEQFF,TGTGCCAGCAGCTTACGGACAGGGGATGAGCAGTTCTTC
TRBJ2-3,TRBV25-1,TRBD1,few,18,CASSGPFYRGSFTDTQYF,TGTGCCAGCAGTGGCCCCTTTTACAGGGGGTCTTTCACAGATACGCAGTATTTT
TRBJ1-2,TRBV7-9,TRBD1,.,17,CASSSESDRGGAYGYTF,TGTGCCAGCAGCTCAGAATCGGACAGGGGAGGGGCATATGGCTACACCTTC
TRBJ2-3,TRBV5-1,.,few,17,CASSLEFVGPSTDTQYF,TGCGCCAGCAGCTTGGAATTCGTGGGACCAAGCACAGATACGCAGTATTTT
TRBJ2-5,TRBV27,.,many,14,CASSPVQSQETQYF,TGTGCCAGCAGTCCGGTACAGTCCCAAGAGACCCAGTACTTC
TRBJ2-7,TRBV7-2,.,few,14,CASSSLTNWYEQYF,TGTGCCAGCAGCTCCCTAACTAATTGGTACGAGCAGTACTTC
TRBJ1-6,TRBV7-2,TRBD1,few,14,CASLQGFYNSPLHF,TGTGCCAGCTTACAGGGGTTCTATAATTCACCCCTCCACTTT
TRBJ2-3,TRBV19,.,many,14,CASSWGTSTDTQYF,TGTGCCAGTAGTTGGGGGACAAGCACAGATACGCAGTATTTT